What follows are 8 T cell receptor beta chains derived from one specimen sequenced in a study of CD8+ T cells in alopecia areata. Treatment given: oral pan-JAK inhibitor, 5-10 mg twice daily. RNA was extracted and reverse transcribed into cDNA as the sequencing template. Clones were sequenced by immunoSEQ multiplex PCR, and TCRdb holds only the in-frame ones, with some missing. The sample has roughly 210,000 clones; roughly two fifths are singletons. The sample in question was CD4+ T cells sorted from blood, obtained at roughly week 36, from a patient treated with tofacitinib. These receptors all stem from a human donor with alopecia areata.

This clone was picked up a small number of times. The chain links TRBV7-2 to TRBJ1-2; 10 bases match TRBD1. CDR3 length equals 15 residues. Trimming removed 5 bases from V and 4 bases from J; junction bases left unmatched: 7. CDR1 SGHTA and CDR2 FQGNSA come from the germline V gene. The CDR3 is CASSRDRGGGYGYTF. The CDR3 nucleotides are TGTGCCAGCAGCCGGGACAGGGGAGGCGGCTATGGCTACACCTTC.

This clone has only a few counts. The genes are TRBV4-1 and TRBJ2-5; no definite D call. This CDR3 comprises 15 residues. Germline V gene sequence: CDR1 MGHRA, CDR2 YSYEKL. Between the trimmed V and J ends, which lost 0 bases and 5 bases, there was a span of 13 bases. CDR3 sequence reads: CASSQDRVGLETQYF. DNA of the CDR3: TGCGCCAGCAGCCAAGATCGTGTGGGTCTGGAGACCCAGTACTTC.

The chain joins TRBV9 to TRBJ2-5; tentative D call: TRBD2 (5 bases). Trimming removed 0 bases at V and 2 bases at J, with 17 bases between. The CDR3 extends over 17 amino acids. The germline gives CDR1 SGDLS, CDR2 YYNGEE. In DNA form, the CDR3 reads TGTGCCAGCAGCGTAGGCCCCGGGGAAAGAATACAAGAGACCCAGTACTTC. Translating gives CASSVGPGERIQETQYF.

V and J are TRBV7-9 and TRBJ1-2, with unresolved D. The V gene's germline CDR1 is SEHNR and CDR2 FQNEAQ (reference sequence). The V gene lost 0 bases and the J gene lost 0 bases, with 8 bases spanning the gap. The CDR3 runs 15 residues. In DNA form, the CDR3 reads TGTGCCAGCAGCTTAGCTGGTTCGGCTAACTATGGCTACACCTTC. This codes for CASSLAGSANYGYTF.

This clone came up a few times. The chain combines TRBV2 with TRBJ1-3; no reliable D call. The CDR3 sequence is 12 residues long. Trimming stripped 3 bases from V and 11 bases from J, with 11 bases between. Germline V gives CDR1 SNHLY, CDR2 FYNNEI. The DNA of the CDR3 is TGTGCCAGCAGTGATCAGAGCTCGCCCATATATTTT. Translation gives CASSDQSSPIYF.

This chain uses TRBV5-1 with TRBJ2-1; D might be TRBD2 (6 bases). The germline V gene encodes CDR1 SGHRS and CDR2 YFSETQ. V was pared by 7 bases and J by 0 bases, with 14 bases between. The CDR3 is made up of 15 amino acids. The CDR3 coding sequence is TGCGCCAGCGGAGGGAGCGGAAGCTCCTACAATGAGCAGTTCTTC. Residues: CASGGSGSSYNEQFF.

This clone was counted a few times. The sample contains more than one DNA sequence encoding this CDR3. This chain links TRBV20-1 with TRBJ2-1, with no clear D. The V gene's germline CDR1 is DFQATT and CDR2 SNEGSKA (reference sequence). The V and J ends lost 4 bases and 5 bases respectively, with 3 bases between them. The CDR3 length is 10 residues. CDR3 nucleotide sequence: TGCAGTGCTACCGACAATGAGCAGTTCTTC. Translation gives CSATDNEQFF.

The rearrangement links TRBV29-1 to TRBJ2-2, with 8 bases aligning to TRBD2. The germline V gene has CDR1 SQVTM and CDR2 ANQGSEA. The trim removed 6 bases at V and 3 bases at J, leaving 12 bases unmatched. This CDR3 contains 16 residues. The CDR3, as DNA: TGCAGCGTGGGGACCGGGACTAGGACGCACACCGGGGAGCTGTTTTTT. Its translation is CSVGTGTRTHTGELFF.